This entry lists 27 T cell receptor beta chains sequenced from one sample in a study of blood T cell repertoires in COVID-19 (dated by TCRdb to 2018 to 2020). Receptor amplification or capture employed the immunoSEQ multiplex PCR assay. TCRdb mirrors the immuneACCESS table, restricted to in-frame sequences. Some clones are absent from its copies; in checked studies, under half trace to an unresolved V gene, and the reason for the others is unknown. Counted in this sample were about 260,000 clones; roughly 86% of them appeared once. In total, the top ten clones hold 8.5% to 10% of the sample. The sequenced sample was peripheral blood. The receptors stem from a middle-aged man who had recovered from COVID-19.

The chain uses TRBV13 and TRBJ2-3; 7 bases agree with TRBD1. V lost 0 bases and J lost 2; bases outside the gene matches: 8. This CDR3 comprises 17 residues. Germline V gene sequence: CDR1 PRHDT, CDR2 FYEKMQ (reference sequence). For the CDR3, the DNA is TGTGCCAGCAGCTTAGGAGGGACAGCAAAGACCACAGATACGCAGTATTTT. Translation gives CASSLGGTAKTTDTQYF.

The V call is TRBV7-2, the J call TRBJ1-5; possibly TRBD1 for D (5 bases). The ends were cut back, 5 bases at V and 5 bases at J, with 16 bases in the middle. CDR1 and CDR2 (germline): SGHTA, FQGNSA. The CDR3 covers 15 residues. The CDR3 bases are TGTGCCAGCAGCCCCCGGTGGAGGGACGATCAGCCCCAGCATTTT. This sequence encodes CASSPRWRDDQPQHF. The whole variable domain, filled in from reference TRBV7-2 and TRBJ1-5, reads GAGVSQSPSNKVTEKGKDVELRCDPISGHTALYWYRQSLGQGLEFLIYFQGNSAPDKSGLPSDRFSAERTGGSVSTLTIQRTQQEDSAVYLCASSPRWRDDQPQHFGDGTRLSIL.

V and J are TRBV7-2 and TRBJ1-2, with D uncertain. Trimming took 2 bases from V and 5 from J, leaving 6 bases between them. Looked up from germline, CDR1 is SGHTA and CDR2 is FQGNSA. The CDR3 has 12 amino acids. The CDR3: CASSLSGYGYTF. CDR3 nucleotide sequence: TGTGCCAGCAGCTTATCGGGGTATGGCTACACCTTC.

The chain has TRBV7-8 and TRBJ2-7, with a tentative D call TRBD1 (6 bases). The CDR3 sequence is 14 residues long. CDR1 and CDR2 (germline): SGHVS, FQNEAQ. V lost 4 bases to trimming and J lost 0 bases, with 10 bases between them. The CDR3 coding sequence is TGTGCCAGCAGCTCCGGACAGATCTCCTACGAGCAGTACTTC. Residues: CASSSGQISYEQYF.

The rearrangement uses TRBV5-5 and TRBJ2-4; no definite D call. Germline-derived CDR1 and CDR2 are SGHKS and YYEKEE (reference sequence). The CDR3 has 13 residues. Deletions cut 2 bases from V and 9 bases from J, with 12 bases between. As DNA, the CDR3 is TGTGCCAGCAGCTTACGCGCGTCGAGCATTCAGTACTTC. It codes for CASSLRASSIQYF. Variable domain in full (rest from reference TRBV5-5 and TRBJ2-4): DAGVTQSPTHLIKTRGQQVTLRCSPISGHKSVSWYQQVLGQGPQFIFQYYEKEERGRGNFPDRFSARQFPNYSSELNVNALLLGDSALYLCASSLRASSIQYFGAGTRLSVL.

The chain combines TRBV25-1 with TRBJ2-7; D is unclear. V was trimmed by 8 bases and J by 7 bases, leaving 21 bases between them. This CDR3 comprises 14 residues. CDR1 MGHDK and CDR2 SYGVNS come from the germline V gene. The CDR3 reads CASAPTSPTSEQYF. CDR3 in DNA: TGTGCCAGCGCGCCCACCTCCCCCACCTCGGAGCAGTACTTC.

The rearrangement uses TRBV12-5 and TRBJ1-2, with TRBD1 identical over 10 bases. Germline V gives CDR1 LGHNT, CDR2 FRNRAP. This CDR3 has 16 residues. With 6 bases clipped from V and 0 bases from J, the junction kept 7 bases outside the gene matches. The CDR3 sequence: CASGPDRGEANYGYTF. The CDR3 DNA reads TGTGCTAGTGGCCCGGACAGGGGGGAAGCTAACTATGGCTACACCTTC.

J is TRBJ2-7 and V is TRBV19; 8 nucleotides line up with TRBD1. The germline CDR1 and CDR2 sequences are LNHDA and SQIVND (reference sequence). CDR3 length equals 15 residues. V lost 6 bases to trimming and J lost 7 bases; unmatched junction nucleotides: 14. CDR3 DNA: TGTGCCAGTAGCTCGGCAGGGGACAGGTGGGGGGAGCAGTACTTC. Translation: CASSSAGDRWGEQYF.

The chain combines TRBV9 with TRBJ1-1; TRBD1 matches at 9 bases. Per germline, CDR1 SGDLS and CDR2 YYNGEE. The CDR3 sequence is 14 residues long. Trimming took 0 bases from V and 10 from J; bases not matched to a gene: 7. The CDR3 region is CASSVAMDRGSAFF. As DNA, the CDR3 is TGTGCCAGCAGCGTAGCTATGGACAGGGGCTCAGCTTTCTTT.

This clone was recorded once. V gene TRBV11-3 combines with J gene TRBJ2-7; TRBD1 might be the D (6 bases). CDR3 length equals 17 residues. Trimming stripped 6 bases from V and 4 bases from J, with 25 bases between. Germline loops: CDR1 SGHNT, CDR2 YENEEA. Here the CDR3 DNA reads TGTGCCAGCAGATCCACGAGAGTCGGAAGGGGGATTTACGAGCAGTACTTC. It codes for CASRSTRVGRGIYEQYF.

The CDR3 nucleotides are TGTGCCAGCAGTCGAACGGGACAGGGGAACACTGAAGCTTTCTTT. It specifies CASSRTGQGNTEAFF. V gene TRBV6-5 combines with J gene TRBJ1-1; 9 bases align to TRBD1. The CDR3 is 15 amino acids. The trim removed 5 bases at V and 1 base at J, leaving 5 bases unmatched. Germline V gives CDR1 MNHEY, CDR2 SVGAGI.

This chain links TRBV7-8 with TRBJ2-2, with 8 nucleotides matching TRBD1. Trimming at V came to 8 bases and at J to 0 bases, leaving 5 bases not matched to a gene. The CDR3 has 15 residues. CDR1 is SGHVS and CDR2 is FQNEAQ in the germline V gene. CDR3 region: CASRTGGTNTGELFF. The DNA of the CDR3 is TGTGCCAGCCGAACAGGGGGGACGAACACCGGGGAGCTGTTTTTT.

This clone was recorded only once. This chain links TRBV11-2 with TRBJ2-7, with 10 bases lining up with TRBD1. Germline CDR1 SGHAT, CDR2 FQNNGV. The CDR3 covers 15 residues. J lost 1 base, V lost 5 bases, and 5 bases had no gene match. In nucleotides, the CDR3 is TGTGCCAGCAGCGCCCGGACAGGGGGATCCTACGAGCAGTACTTC. Protein: CASSARTGGSYEQYF.

The V call is TRBV29-1, the J call TRBJ1-4, with 7 positions matching TRBD1. CDR1 SQVTM and CDR2 ANQGSEA come from the germline V gene. Trimming took 7 bases from V and 8 from J; bases not matched to a gene: 10. The CDR3 runs 13 residues. The CDR3 sequence: CSARDSGKEKLFF. As DNA, the CDR3 is TGCAGCGCAAGGGACAGTGGGAAGGAAAAACTGTTTTTT.

This clone was counted once. The V call is TRBV4-3, the J call TRBJ2-5; 7 nucleotides align to TRBD2. The germline gives CDR1 LGHNA, CDR2 YSLEER. CDR3 length: 14 amino acids. Trimming cost V 1 base and J 5 bases; bases outside gene matches: 4. As DNA, the CDR3 is TGCGCCAGCAGCCAAGGAAGCGGGGTTGAGACCCAGTACTTC. This sequence encodes CASSQGSGVETQYF.

This sequence joins TRBV7-9 and TRBJ1-1; D is unresolved. Germline V lookup: CDR1 SEHNR, CDR2 FQNEAQ (reference sequence). Trimming removed 2 bases from V and 11 bases from J, with 12 bases in between. The CDR3 consists of 12 residues. Here the CDR3 reads CASSLLEQRAFF. For the CDR3, the DNA is TGTGCCAGCAGCTTACTTGAACAGCGGGCTTTCTTT.

The rearrangement uses TRBV3-1 (or the pseudogene TRBV3-2) and TRBJ1-3; 8 nucleotides align to TRBD1. CDR3 length: 15 residues. The J segment lost 3 bases and the V segment lost 9 bases, leaving 10 bases of the junction unmatched. CDR1 is LGHDT, CDR2 YNNKEL, per germline (reference sequence). The CDR3, as DNA: TGTGCCAGTGACGATTCAGGGGGCGGTGGAAACACCATATATTTT. This gives the protein CASDDSGGGGNTIYF.

With regard to this clone: The sample carries other DNA sequences with the same CDR3. The rearrangement links TRBV7-9 to TRBJ2-7, with TRBD1 matching 9 bases. The V gene end was trimmed by 5 bases and the J gene end by 4 bases; junction bases not matched to a gene: 9. Germline CDR1 and CDR2: SEHNR and FQNEAQ (reference sequence). The CDR3 runs 15 residues. This chain's CDR3 is CASSLSGTGTYEQYF. The CDR3 DNA reads as TGTGCCAGCAGCCTCTCAGGGACAGGGACTTACGAGCAGTACTTC.

The table lists this clone with a few counts. The V call is TRBV27, the J call TRBJ2-7, with 13 bases that match TRBD2. Germline assignment: CDR1 MNHEY and CDR2 SMNVEV (reference sequence). The CDR3 length is 16 residues. Trimming removed 5 bases from V and 0 bases from J; junction bases left unmatched: 4. In nucleotides, the CDR3 is TGTGCCAGCAGTCCACGGACTAGCGGGAGCTCCTACGAGCAGTACTTC. Translated, it gives CASSPRTSGSSYEQYF.

The gene calls are TRBV3-1 (or the pseudogene TRBV3-2) and TRBJ2-2; 8 bases align to TRBD1. The germline V gene encodes CDR1 LGHDT and CDR2 YNNKEL (reference sequence). This CDR3 comprises 16 residues. Trimming at V came to 4 bases and at J to 5 bases, leaving 9 bases not matched to a gene. CDR3 loop: CASSRRTGLLTGELFF. Here the CDR3 DNA reads TGTGCCAGCAGCCGAAGGACAGGGTTGTTAACCGGGGAGCTGTTTTTT.

Here the CDR3 DNA reads TGTGCCAGTAGTATTGAAAGGGGGCAGTTAACAGATACGCAGTATTTT. Its translation: CASSIERGQLTDTQYF. This chain uses TRBV19 with TRBJ2-3; TRBD1 matches 7 bases. CDR1 and CDR2 (germline): LNHDA, SQIVND (reference sequence). CDR3 length equals 16 residues. V lost 3 bases to trimming and J lost 3 bases; unmatched junction nucleotides: 9.

CDR3 coding DNA: TGTGCCAGTAGCCCCGAGGGACAGGGGGCTGGCGGGGCCAACGTCCTGACTTTC. Protein sequence: CASSPEGQGAGGANVLTF. V is TRBV19 and J is TRBJ2-6, with 12 bases fitting TRBD1. This CDR3 comprises 18 residues. Germline-derived CDR1 and CDR2 are LNHDA and SQIVND (reference sequence). J gave up 4 bases and V 6 bases, and 10 bases lay outside the gene matches.

The chain carries TRBV27 and TRBJ2-2, with D possibly TRBD2 on 6 matching bases. Germline V lookup: CDR1 MNHEY, CDR2 SMNVEV (reference sequence). With 2 bases removed from V and 6 bases from J, the gap between germline ends came to 13 bases. The CDR3 is made up of 15 amino acids. The CDR3 region is CASSLTSRYSGELFF. The DNA of the CDR3 is TGTGCCAGCAGTTTAACTAGCCGGTATTCCGGGGAGCTGTTTTTT.

The chain uses TRBV2 and TRBJ1-4; 7 bases line up with TRBD1. CDR1 is SNHLY and CDR2 is FYNNEI in the germline V gene. CDR3 length equals 13 residues. After removal of 7 bases from V and 7 bases from J, the junction contained 6 bases not matched to a gene. The CDR3 DNA reads as TGTGCCAGCAACGATCGACAGGGTGAAAAACTGTTTTTT. It encodes CASNDRQGEKLFF.

This sequence joins TRBV27 and TRBJ2-1; D might be TRBD2 (5 bases). Germline V gene data show CDR1 as MNHEY and CDR2 as SMNVEV (reference sequence). This CDR3 comprises 15 residues. V lost 5 bases to trimming and J lost 2 bases, with 13 bases between them. CDR3 sequence reads: CASSPGTVAYNEQFF. The CDR3 DNA follows: TGTGCCAGCAGTCCGGGAACAGTCGCCTACAATGAGCAGTTCTTC.

DNA for the CDR3: TGTGCCAGCAGCGTAGGGACTAGCGGGATATACAATGAGCAGTTCTTC. The encoded protein is CASSVGTSGIYNEQFF. V usage is TRBV9 and J usage is TRBJ2-1; 12 nucleotides align to TRBD2. V dropped 0 bases and J dropped 4; count of bases not matched to a gene: 2. This CDR3 contains 16 residues. Germline V gives CDR1 SGDLS, CDR2 YYNGEE. The complete variable domain, with remaining parts taken from reference TRBV9 and TRBJ2-1, reads DSGVTQTPKHLITATGQRVTLRCSPRSGDLSVYWYQQSLDQGLQFLIQYYNGEERAKGNILERFSAQQFPDLHSELNLSSLELGDSALYFCASSVGTSGIYNEQFFGPGTRLTVL.

V is TRBV19 and J is TRBJ1-3, with D perhaps TRBD1 (5 bases). Germline V gene lookup returns CDR1 LNHDA and CDR2 SQIVND (reference sequence). Trimming cost V 3 bases and J 1 base, with 10 bases left between them. There are 15 residues in the CDR3. The CDR3 DNA follows: TGTGCCAGTAGTATGCAGGGTTTTTCTGGAAACACCATATATTTT. Translation: CASSMQGFSGNTIYF.